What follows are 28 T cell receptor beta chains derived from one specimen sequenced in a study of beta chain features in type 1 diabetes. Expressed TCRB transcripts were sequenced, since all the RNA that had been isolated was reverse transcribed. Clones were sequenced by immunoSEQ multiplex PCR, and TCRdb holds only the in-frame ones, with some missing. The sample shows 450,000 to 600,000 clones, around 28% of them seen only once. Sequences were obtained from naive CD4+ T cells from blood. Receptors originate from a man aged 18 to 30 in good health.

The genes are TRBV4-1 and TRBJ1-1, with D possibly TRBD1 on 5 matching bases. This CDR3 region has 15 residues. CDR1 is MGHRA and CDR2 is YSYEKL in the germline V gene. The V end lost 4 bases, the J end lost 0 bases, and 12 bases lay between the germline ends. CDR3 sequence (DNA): TGCGCCAGCAGCCTTTTGGGCAGGGTGAACACTGAAGCTTTCTTT. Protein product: CASSLLGRVNTEAFF.

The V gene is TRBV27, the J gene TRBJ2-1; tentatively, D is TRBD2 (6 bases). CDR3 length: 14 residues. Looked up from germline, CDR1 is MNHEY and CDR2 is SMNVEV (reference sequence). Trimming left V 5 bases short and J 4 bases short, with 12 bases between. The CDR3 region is CASSRSGVYNEQFF. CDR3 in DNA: TGTGCCAGCAGTAGATCGGGAGTATACAATGAGCAGTTCTTC.

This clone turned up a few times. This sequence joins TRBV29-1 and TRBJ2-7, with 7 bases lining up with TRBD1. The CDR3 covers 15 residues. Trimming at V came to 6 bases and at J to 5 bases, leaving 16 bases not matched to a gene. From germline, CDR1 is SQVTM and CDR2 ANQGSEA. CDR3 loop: CSVKKKGGDLNEQYF. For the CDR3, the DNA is TGCAGCGTGAAGAAGAAAGGGGGCGACCTCAACGAGCAGTACTTC.

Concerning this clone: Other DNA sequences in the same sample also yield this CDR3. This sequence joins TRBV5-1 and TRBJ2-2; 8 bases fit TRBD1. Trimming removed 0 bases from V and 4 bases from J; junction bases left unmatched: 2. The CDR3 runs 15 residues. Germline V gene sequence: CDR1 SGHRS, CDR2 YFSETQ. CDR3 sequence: CASSLATGVTGELFF. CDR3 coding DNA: TGCGCCAGCAGCTTGGCGACAGGGGTCACCGGGGAGCTGTTTTTT. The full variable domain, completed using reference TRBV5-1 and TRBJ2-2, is KAGVTQTPRYLIKTRGQQVTLSCSPISGHRSVSWYQQTPGQGLQFLFEYFSETQRNKGNFPGRFSGRQFSNSRSEMNVSTLELGDSALYLCASSLATGVTGELFFGEGSRLTVL.

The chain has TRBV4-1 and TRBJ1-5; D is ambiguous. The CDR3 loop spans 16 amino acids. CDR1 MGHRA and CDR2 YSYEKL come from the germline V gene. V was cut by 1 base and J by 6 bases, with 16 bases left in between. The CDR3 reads CASSQVMNNVGQPQHF. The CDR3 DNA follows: TGCGCCAGCAGCCAAGTGATGAATAACGTGGGTCAGCCCCAGCATTTT.

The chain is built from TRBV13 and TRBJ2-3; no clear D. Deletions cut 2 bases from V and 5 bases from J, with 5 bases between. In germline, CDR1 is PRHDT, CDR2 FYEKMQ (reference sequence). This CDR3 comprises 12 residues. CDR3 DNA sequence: TGTGCCAGCAGCTTAATGGGAGATACGCAGTATTTT. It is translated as CASSLMGDTQYF.

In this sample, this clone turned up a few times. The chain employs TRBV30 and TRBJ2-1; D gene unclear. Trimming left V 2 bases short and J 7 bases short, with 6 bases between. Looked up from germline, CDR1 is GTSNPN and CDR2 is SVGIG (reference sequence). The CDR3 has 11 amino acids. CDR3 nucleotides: TGTGCCTGGAGTCCGGAGAATGAGCAGTTCTTC. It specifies CAWSPENEQFF.

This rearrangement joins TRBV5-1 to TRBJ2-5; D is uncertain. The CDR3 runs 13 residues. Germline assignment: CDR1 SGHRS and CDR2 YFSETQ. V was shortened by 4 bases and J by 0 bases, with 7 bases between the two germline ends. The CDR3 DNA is TGCGCCAGCAGCCGGACGGACCAAGAGACCCAGTACTTC. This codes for CASSRTDQETQYF.

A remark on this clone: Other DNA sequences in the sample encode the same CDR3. DNA of the CDR3: TGCAGCGTTGTCGGCTCTGGGGCCAACGTCCTGACTTTC. Translated, it gives CSVVGSGANVLTF. This sequence joins TRBV29-1 and TRBJ2-6, with D unclear. Germline values: CDR1 SQVTM, CDR2 ANQGSEA. CDR3 length equals 13 residues. The V end was cut by 4 bases, the J end by 0 bases, with 4 bases between.

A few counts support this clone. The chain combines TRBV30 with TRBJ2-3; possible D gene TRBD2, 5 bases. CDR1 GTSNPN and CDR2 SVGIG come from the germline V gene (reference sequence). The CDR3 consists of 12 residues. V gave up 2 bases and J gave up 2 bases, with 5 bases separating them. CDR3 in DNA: TGTGCCTGGAGTCGGGACACAGATACGCAGTATTTT. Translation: CAWSRDTDTQYF.

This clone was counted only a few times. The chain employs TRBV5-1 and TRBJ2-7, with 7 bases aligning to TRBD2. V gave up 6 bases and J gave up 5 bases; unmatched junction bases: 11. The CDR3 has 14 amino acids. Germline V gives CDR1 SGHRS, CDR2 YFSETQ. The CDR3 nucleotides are TGCGCCAGCAAAGAGCAGGGCGGGAGCGACGAGCAGTACTTC. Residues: CASKEQGGSDEQYF.

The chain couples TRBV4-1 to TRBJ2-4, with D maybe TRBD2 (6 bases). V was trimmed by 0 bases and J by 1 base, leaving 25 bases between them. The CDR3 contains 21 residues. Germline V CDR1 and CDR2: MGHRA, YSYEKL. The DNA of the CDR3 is TGCGCCAGCAGCCAAGATTGGGCTAACCATCGGGGGAGCGGGGCCAAAAACATTCAGTACTTC. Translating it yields CASSQDWANHRGSGAKNIQYF.

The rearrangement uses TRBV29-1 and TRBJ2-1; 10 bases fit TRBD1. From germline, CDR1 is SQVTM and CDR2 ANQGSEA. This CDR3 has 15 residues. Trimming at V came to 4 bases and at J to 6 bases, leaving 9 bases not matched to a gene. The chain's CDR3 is CSVGDRGPVGNEQFF. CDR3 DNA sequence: TGCAGCGTTGGAGACAGGGGGCCGGTTGGCAATGAGCAGTTCTTC.

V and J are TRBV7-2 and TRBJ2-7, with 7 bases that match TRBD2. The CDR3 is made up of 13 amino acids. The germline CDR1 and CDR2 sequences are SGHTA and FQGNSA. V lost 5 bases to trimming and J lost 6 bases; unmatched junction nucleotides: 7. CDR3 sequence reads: CASSPRTSFEQYF. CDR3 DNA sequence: TGTGCCAGCAGCCCGAGGACTAGTTTCGAGCAGTACTTC.

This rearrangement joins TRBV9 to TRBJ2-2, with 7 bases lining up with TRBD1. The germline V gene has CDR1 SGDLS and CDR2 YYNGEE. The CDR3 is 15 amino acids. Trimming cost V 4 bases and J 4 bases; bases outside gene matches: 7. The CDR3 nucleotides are TGTGCCAGCAGCTTTGGACAGGTCTTCACCGGGGAGCTGTTTTTT. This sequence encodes CASSFGQVFTGELFF.

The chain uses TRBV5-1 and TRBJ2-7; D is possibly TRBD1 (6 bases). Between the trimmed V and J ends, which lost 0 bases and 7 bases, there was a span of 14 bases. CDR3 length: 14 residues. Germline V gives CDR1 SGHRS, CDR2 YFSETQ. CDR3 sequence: CASSLVGTPREQYF. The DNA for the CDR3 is TGCGCCAGCAGCTTGGTCGGGACACCTAGGGAGCAGTACTTC.

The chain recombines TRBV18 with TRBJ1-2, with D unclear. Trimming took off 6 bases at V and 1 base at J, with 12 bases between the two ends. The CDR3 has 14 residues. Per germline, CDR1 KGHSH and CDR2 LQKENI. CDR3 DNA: TGTGCCAGCTCCTTAAGACCGGATAACTATGGCTACACCTTC. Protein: CASSLRPDNYGYTF.

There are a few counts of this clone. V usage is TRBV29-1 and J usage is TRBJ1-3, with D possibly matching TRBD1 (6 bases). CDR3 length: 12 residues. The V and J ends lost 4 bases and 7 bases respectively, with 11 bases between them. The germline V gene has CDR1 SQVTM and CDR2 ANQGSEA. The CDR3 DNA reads TGCAGCGTTGTACAGGGTTGGAACACCATATATTTT. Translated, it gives CSVVQGWNTIYF.

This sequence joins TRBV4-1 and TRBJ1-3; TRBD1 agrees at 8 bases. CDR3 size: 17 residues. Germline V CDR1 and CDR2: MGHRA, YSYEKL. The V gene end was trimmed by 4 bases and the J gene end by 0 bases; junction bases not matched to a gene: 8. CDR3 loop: CASSPIGQGPSGNTIYF. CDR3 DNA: TGCGCCAGCAGCCCTATCGGACAGGGACCCTCTGGAAACACCATATATTTT.

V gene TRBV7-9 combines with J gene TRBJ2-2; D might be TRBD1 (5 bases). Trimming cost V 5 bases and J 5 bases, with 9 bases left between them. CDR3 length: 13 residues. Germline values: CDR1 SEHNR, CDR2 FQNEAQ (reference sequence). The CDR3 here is CASSATETGELFF. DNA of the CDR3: TGTGCCAGCAGCGCGACAGAGACCGGGGAGCTGTTTTTT.

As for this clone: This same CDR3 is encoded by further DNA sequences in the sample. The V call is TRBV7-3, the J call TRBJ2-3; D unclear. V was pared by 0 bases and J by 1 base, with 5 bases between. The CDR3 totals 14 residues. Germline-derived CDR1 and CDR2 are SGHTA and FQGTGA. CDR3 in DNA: TGTGCCAGCAGCTTAACCGGACGCACAGATACGCAGTATTTT. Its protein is CASSLTGRTDTQYF.

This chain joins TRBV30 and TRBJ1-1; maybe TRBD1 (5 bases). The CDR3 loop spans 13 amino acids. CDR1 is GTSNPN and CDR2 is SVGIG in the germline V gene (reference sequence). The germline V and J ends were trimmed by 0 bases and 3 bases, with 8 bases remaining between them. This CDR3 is CAWSVTGDTEAFF. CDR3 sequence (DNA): TGTGCCTGGAGTGTAACGGGGGACACTGAAGCTTTCTTT.

In nucleotides, the CDR3 is TGTGCCAGCAGTCAGGTAGCGGGACGGGAGGAGACCCAGTACTTC. Residues: CASSQVAGREETQYF. The chain joins TRBV28 to TRBJ2-5; 8 bases agree with TRBD2. The CDR3 is 15 amino acids. Germline values: CDR1 MDHEN, CDR2 SYDVKM. Trimming took 5 bases from V and 5 from J; bases not matched to a gene: 10. Looking up the rest from reference TRBV28 and TRBJ2-5 gives the full variable domain: DVKVTQSSRYLVKRTGEKVFLECVQDMDHENMFWYRQDPGLGLRLIYFSYDVKMKEKGDIPEGYSVSREKKERFSLILESASTNQTSMYLCASSQVAGREETQYFGPGTRLLVL.

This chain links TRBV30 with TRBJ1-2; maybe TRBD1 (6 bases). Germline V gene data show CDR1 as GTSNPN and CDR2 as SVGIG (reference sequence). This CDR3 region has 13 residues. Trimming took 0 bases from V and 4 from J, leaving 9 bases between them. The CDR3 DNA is TGTGCCTGGAGTGTAATACAGGGCTATGGCTACACCTTC. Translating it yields CAWSVIQGYGYTF. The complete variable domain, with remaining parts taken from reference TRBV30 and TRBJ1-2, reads SQTIHQWPATLVQPVGSPLSLECTVEGTSNPNLYWYRQAAGRGLQLLFYSVGIGQISSEVPQNLSASRPQDRQFILSSKKLLLSDSGFYLCAWSVIQGYGYTFGSGTRLTVV.

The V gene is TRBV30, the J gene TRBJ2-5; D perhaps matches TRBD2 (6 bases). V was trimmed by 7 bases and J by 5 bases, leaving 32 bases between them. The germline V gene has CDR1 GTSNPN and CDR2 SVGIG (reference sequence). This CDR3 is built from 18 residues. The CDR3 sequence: CASPRRDSCPADRETQYF. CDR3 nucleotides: TGTGCCTCCCCCCGGAGGGACTCCTGTCCCGCCGATCGGGAGACCCAGTACTTC.

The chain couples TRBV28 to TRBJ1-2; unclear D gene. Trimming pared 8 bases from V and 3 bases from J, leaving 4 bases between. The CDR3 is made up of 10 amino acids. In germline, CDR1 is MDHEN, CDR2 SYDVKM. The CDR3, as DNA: TGTGCCAGCTCCGACTATGGCTACACCTTC. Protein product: CASSDYGYTF.

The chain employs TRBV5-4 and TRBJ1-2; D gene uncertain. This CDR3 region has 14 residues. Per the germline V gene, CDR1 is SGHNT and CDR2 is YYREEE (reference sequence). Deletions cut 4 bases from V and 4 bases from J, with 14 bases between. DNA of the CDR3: TGTGCCAGCAGCGTCCCCGGGAGAGCCTATGGCTACACCTTC. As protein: CASSVPGRAYGYTF.

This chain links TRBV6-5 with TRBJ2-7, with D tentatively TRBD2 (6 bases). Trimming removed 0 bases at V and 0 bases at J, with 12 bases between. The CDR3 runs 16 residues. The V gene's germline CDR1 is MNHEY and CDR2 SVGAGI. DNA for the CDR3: TGTGCCAGCAGTTACTCGGGCGGGGAGAGCTCCTACGAGCAGTACTTC. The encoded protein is CASSYSGGESSYEQYF.